These 13 T cell receptor beta chains were all obtained from the same sample, sequenced in a study of radiation and T cells in renal cell carcinoma. Documented time point: blood 2 weeks post-SBRT. Treatment described: 15 Gy SBRT to primary tumor, nephrectomy 4 weeks later. Method: immunoSEQ multiplex PCR; TCRdb's copy keeps in-frame clones and lacks some. The table lists tens of thousands of clones, approximately 83% of them singletons. The sequenced sample was blood, obtained from a patient whose treatment included radiotherapy and nephrectomy. The receptors stem from a woman aged 50 to 65 with renal cell carcinoma.

This chain uses TRBV7-6 with TRBJ1-1; maybe TRBD1 (6 bases). Germline V CDR1 and CDR2: SGHVS, FNYEAQ. V gave up 2 bases and J gave up 3 bases, with 13 bases separating them. The CDR3 runs to 15 residues. This CDR3 reads CASSLTQGYDTEAFF. In DNA, the CDR3 is TGTGCCAGCAGCTTAACCCAGGGGTACGACACTGAAGCTTTCTTT.

The V call is TRBV19, the J call TRBJ2-3; 8 bases line up with TRBD1. The CDR3 is 14 amino acids. J lost 4 bases, V lost 3 bases, and 3 bases had no gene match. From germline, CDR1 is LNHDA and CDR2 SQIVND (reference sequence). In DNA, the CDR3 is TGTGCCAGTAGTATGGGACAGGCGGCAGATACGCAGTATTTT. It is translated as CASSMGQAADTQYF.

This chain uses TRBV7-9 with TRBJ2-7; D is uncertain. This CDR3 has 14 amino acids. Germline V CDR1 and CDR2: SEHNR, FQNEAQ (reference sequence). Between the trimmed V and J ends, which lost 5 bases and 3 bases, there was a span of 14 bases. This CDR3 reads CASSIGSGGYEQYF. For the CDR3, the DNA is TGTGCCAGCAGCATCGGGTCAGGTGGCTACGAGCAGTACTTC.

The genes are TRBV6-5 and TRBJ1-1; D is ambiguous. The CDR3 covers 13 residues. Germline loops: CDR1 MNHEY, CDR2 SVGAGI. The V end was cut by 0 bases, the J end by 8 bases, with 10 bases between. The CDR3 DNA reads TGTGCCAGCAGTTACTCGGACGGTCGGGAAGCTTTCTTT. Its translation: CASSYSDGREAFF.

This chain joins TRBV11-2 and TRBJ1-6, with D hard to call. Trimming left V 0 bases short and J 14 bases short, with 8 bases between. CDR1 SGHAT and CDR2 FQNNGV come from the germline V gene. The CDR3 runs 12 residues. CDR3 sequence (DNA): TGTGCCAGCAGCTTAGAGGGAAACACCCTCCACTTT. The encoded protein is CASSLEGNTLHF.

The V call is TRBV7-3, the J call TRBJ1-1; D uncertain. The CDR3 totals 14 residues. Trimming stripped 5 bases from V and 1 base from J, with 11 bases between. The germline V gene encodes CDR1 SGHTA and CDR2 FQGTGA. The CDR3 loop reads CASSPGRKNTEAFF. The CDR3 nucleotides are TGTGCCAGCAGCCCCGGACGGAAGAACACTGAAGCTTTCTTT.

The chain is built from TRBV28 and TRBJ1-1; D is ambiguous. The germline CDR1 and CDR2 sequences are MDHEN and SYDVKM. Between the trimmed V and J ends, which lost 2 bases and 3 bases, there was a span of 1 base. The length of the CDR3 is 11 residues. The CDR3 nucleotides read TGTGCCAGCAGTTTAGACACTGAAGCTTTCTTT. Translating it yields CASSLDTEAFF.

This chain links TRBV28 with TRBJ2-7; 10 bases line up with TRBD1. The germline gives CDR1 MDHEN, CDR2 SYDVKM. V lost 2 bases to trimming and J lost 12 bases; unmatched junction nucleotides: 13. This CDR3 is 15 amino acids long. The CDR3 DNA reads TGTGCCAGCAGTTTACCCCCCGGGACAGGGGCTCGGCGGTACTTC. Translating it yields CASSLPPGTGARRYF.

The chain recombines TRBV6-4 with TRBJ2-3, with TRBD2 identical over 9 bases. This CDR3 contains 15 residues. In germline, CDR1 is MRHNA, CDR2 SNTAGT. After removal of 5 bases from V and 3 bases from J, the junction contained 6 bases not matched to a gene. The CDR3 bases are TGTGCCAGCAGTATAGCGGGAGAAGGTACAGATACGCAGTATTTT. Translating gives CASSIAGEGTDTQYF.

This clone has a count of ten or more. The V and J genes are TRBV19 and TRBJ1-1; D may be TRBD1 (5 bases). V was clipped by 5 bases and J by 1 base, with 8 bases between them. Germline-derived CDR1 and CDR2 are LNHDA and SQIVND (reference sequence). This CDR3 has 13 amino acids. The CDR3 here is CASSLTENTEAFF. The CDR3, as DNA: TGTGCCAGTAGTTTGACAGAGAACACTGAAGCTTTCTTT.

The chain uses TRBV7-2 and TRBJ2-3, with D tentatively TRBD2 (7 bases). Between the trimmed V and J ends, which lost 6 bases and 4 bases, there was a span of 20 bases. The CDR3 spans 16 residues. CDR1 and CDR2 from the germline V gene are SGHTA and FQGNSA. CDR3: CASSRGGTTRPDTQYF. The CDR3, as DNA: TGTGCCAGCAGTAGAGGGGGGACTACAAGGCCAGATACGCAGTATTTT.

The chain carries TRBV28 and TRBJ1-5; D is possibly TRBD1 (5 bases). Germline V gene data show CDR1 as MDHEN and CDR2 as SYDVKM. V gave up 2 bases and J gave up 1 base, with 9 bases separating them. This CDR3 has 15 residues. As DNA, the CDR3 is TGTGCCAGCAGTTTAGGGGGGTTGAGCAATCAGCCCCAGCATTTT. Translated, it gives CASSLGGLSNQPQHF.

The CDR3 here is CASSIGAAQAYNEQFF. Written as DNA, the CDR3 is TGTGCCAGTAGTATAGGGGCTGCGCAAGCCTACAATGAGCAGTTCTTC. The chain recombines TRBV19 with TRBJ2-1; D is unclear. The germline V gene encodes CDR1 LNHDA and CDR2 SQIVND (reference sequence). V gave up 1 base and J gave up 2 bases, with 12 bases separating them. The CDR3 is 16 residues long.